This T cell receptor (beta chain) was retrieved from a study of T cell responses to AZD1222 COVID-19 vaccine (dated by TCRdb to the early 2020s). Background on the whole study: AZD1222 recipients whose second dose came at about 4 weeks and those whose second dose came at about 12 weeks were combined into one group, since spike-specific TCR depth and breadth did not differ between the two schedules. A total of 240 or so trial participants underwent TCR sequencing, of whom nearly 210 had received two doses of AZD1222 and approximately 26 had received two doses of the MenACWY control vaccine. Trial participants were enrolled by age into subgroups of 18-55, 56-69 and 70-plus years, and 148, 28 and 57 TCR-sequenced participants, respectively, were included in these subgroups.

Overall results and qualifications from the work: Conclusions about previously exposed vaccinees are limited because only five to seven AZD1222 recipients were SARS-CoV-2 seropositive at baseline. CD4 TCRs associated with the vaccine covered the entire spike protein, and the dominant responses were in regions 160-218 and 743-854. Most participants were white British and females outnumbered males, and the authors suggested that clonal diversity may have been underestimated. No day 14 peak-response samples were available, so repertoires were characterized only after the peak T cell response. After two AZD1222 doses, both the breadth and the depth of spike-specific TCRs were significantly higher than at day 0 and than in MenACWY recipients. The 56-69-year group was small, and its depth increase did not reach significance, likely because of low power. Reportedly, almost half of the unique spike-specific TCRs recognized epitopes lying outside the regions that are mutated in the B.1.351 and B.1.1.7 variants.

The CDR3 regions of human TCRbeta chains were analyzed by immunosequencing. Under the source paper's analysis protocol: TCRs in the repertoires were compared against a reference library of SARS-CoV-2-specific TCRs that had been generated with the MIRA antigen-specificity platform. Breadth was defined as the fraction of unique TCRs that were SARS-CoV-2-associated. Depth was defined as the fraction of total T cells that were SARS-CoV-2-associated. Using the MIRA data, every spike-specific TCR was mapped to the spike region that the TCR reacted to and assigned to either a CD4 or a CD8 class. Log10-transformed breadth and depth values were compared by one-way ANOVA with Sidak's multiple comparisons tests. The source is immuneACCESS, and TCRdb retained only in-frame sequences with V and J called. Part of the clones is not carried over; for the studies checked, unresolved V genes explain less than half of this, and the remainder is unexplained. D and trimming were read from the DNA, whereas the V and J calls and clone size are those reported in that table. Counted in this sample were about 54,000 clones; about 85% of them appeared once. The ten top clones hold 3.9% of the sample.

Reading from cysteine to phenylalanine, the CDR3 counts 16 amino acids. Only the CDR3 part of the read is kept: 48 bases, read in frame from the first base. V is cut by 1 base and J by 8 bases, and the space between the germline ends is 15 bases. CDR1 LGHDT and CDR2 YNNKEL are derived from the germline V gene (reference sequence). To note about this clone: This receptor's antigen is unknown. No base-level quality is on record; no much larger clone is a single base apart.

In the paper's terms, the time point label means: baseline before first vaccination. Samples from vaccinated people were obtained from the UK trials COV001 and COV002, which included a single-blind randomized controlled phase 2/3 trial of AZD1222 (ChAdOx1 nCoV-19) in healthy adults. For TCRbeta chain sequencing, PBMC samples from trial participants were taken at day 0 and at day 28 after the second dose. The TCR was taken from an adult in good health. Sequences were derived from peripheral blood, sampled on day 0 of AZD1222 vaccination. This chain is built from TRBV3-1 (or the pseudogene TRBV3-2) and TRBJ1-6, with the D gene not clear enough to name. The DNA sequence is given as TGTGCCAGCAGCCAAGTTTATGGTATTCCTGATTCACCCCTCCACTTT. The translation is CASSQVYGIPDSPLHF.